Listed below are T cell receptor beta chains from one sample, sequenced in a study of vaccination effects on CD4 cells after COVID-19. Their recognized antigens are unknown. Measured with immunoSEQ multiplex PCR; TCRdb has only the in-frame clones, and not every one. The sample lists roughly 20,000 clones; about two thirds were seen once. The material was CD4+ T cells from PBMCs cultured with HCoV-NL63 spike peptides, obtained before COVID-19 vaccination. Every receptor here comes from a human donor who received a COVID-19 vaccine. Both conserved end residues are part of each CDR3. Fields, in order: D gene, V gene, clone size, J gene, CDR3 protein, CDR3 DNA. The D gene is left open where the match is weak. Size values are once, few and many counts, or a class for expanded clones, and some rows have none.

-	TRBV29-1	-	TRBJ2-5	CSVDEESGRTQYF	TGCAGCGTGGACGAGGAGTCGGGGAGGACCCAGTACTTC
TRBD2	TRBV20-1	-	TRBJ2-3	CSASAPFLAGEAPVSTDTQYF	TGCAGTGCTAGTGCCCCCTTCCTAGCGGGTGAAGCCCCTGTTAGCACAGATACGCAGTATTTT
TRBD1	TRBV6-1	-	TRBJ2-7	CASSETGTGDYEQYF	TGTGCCAGCAGTGAGACCGGGACAGGGGACTACGAGCAGTACTTC
-	TRBV3-1/TRBV3-2	-	TRBJ1-6	CASSQVQGNSPLHF	TGTGCCAGCAGCCAAGTTCAAGGGAATTCACCCCTCCACTTT
TRBD1	TRBV19	-	TRBJ2-3	CASSITDRGQTDTQYF	TGTGCCAGTAGTATTACGGACAGGGGGCAAACAGATACGCAGTATTTT
-	TRBV2	few	TRBJ2-5	CASRARQAGRETQYF	TGTGCCAGCAGGGCCCGCCAGGCAGGGCGGGAGACCCAGTACTTC
TRBD2	TRBV29-1	-	TRBJ2-7	CSVAGTSGLYEQYF	TGCAGCGTGGCCGGGACTAGCGGTCTCTACGAGCAGTACTTC
TRBD1	TRBV5-1	few	TRBJ1-2	CASSEPGTAVRSNYGYTF	TGCGCCAGCAGCGAACCCGGGACAGCCGTCCGAAGTAACTATGGCTACACCTTC
TRBD1	TRBV14	-	TRBJ2-1	CASSRPGTGTSAEQFF	TGTGCCAGCAGCCGACCCGGGACAGGGACAAGTGCTGAGCAGTTCTTC
-	TRBV18	-	TRBJ1-1	CASSPGLNTEAFF	TGTGCCAGCTCACCCGGGCTGAACACTGAAGCTTTCTTT
-	TRBV19	-	TRBJ1-3	CASSIEHGGTSGNTIYF	TGTGCCAGTAGTATAGAACACGGGGGAACTTCAGGAAACACCATATATTTT
-	TRBV5-4	few	TRBJ1-1	CASSLRRGLNTEAFF	TGTGCCAGCAGCTTGAGGAGAGGATTGAACACTGAAGCTTTCTTT
TRBD1	TRBV18	-	TRBJ2-6	CASSPQTGGNSGANVLTF	TGTGCCAGCTCACCCCAGACAGGGGGAAACTCTGGGGCCAACGTCCTGACTTTC
-	TRBV7-8	-	TRBJ2-5	CASSPTETWETQYF	TGTGCCAGCAGCCCCACAGAAACCTGGGAGACCCAGTACTTC
-	TRBV3-1/TRBV3-2	-	TRBJ1-3	CASSQGEALRYF	TGTGCCAGCAGCCAAGGAGAGGCCCTCAGGTATTTT
TRBD1	TRBV6-5	few	TRBJ1-4	CASRDRVNEKLFF	TGTGCCAGCCGGGACAGAGTGAATGAAAAACTGTTTTTT
-	TRBV2	-	TRBJ1-5	CASSFRPINQPQHF	TGTGCCAGCAGCTTTCGGCCGATCAATCAGCCCCAGCATTTT
-	TRBV4-1	-	TRBJ2-6	CASSQDEQGGSNVLTF	TGCGCCAGCAGCCAAGATGAACAGGGTGGGTCCAACGTCCTGACTTTC
TRBD1	TRBV12-3/TRBV12-4	-	TRBJ2-5	CASRSRGIETQYF	TGTGCCAGCAGGTCCAGGGGGATTGAGACCCAGTACTTC
-	TRBV12-5	few	TRBJ2-1	CASSRYNEQFF	TGTGCTAGTTCTCGTTACAATGAGCAGTTCTTC
-	TRBV3-1/TRBV3-2	-	TRBJ2-5	CASSQVKGGETQYF	TGTGCCAGCAGCCAAGTGAAGGGAGGAGAGACCCAGTACTTC
-	TRBV6-5	-	TRBJ1-2	CAAVAFNYGYTF	TGTGCCGCGGTAGCCTTTAACTATGGCTACACCTTC
-	TRBV6-5	few	TRBJ1-6	CASSPTYSPLHF	TGTGCCAGCAGTCCGACATATTCACCCCTCCACTTT
TRBD2	TRBV7-9	-	TRBJ2-1	CASSLSYSGGYNEQFF	TGTGCCAGCAGCTTATCGTATAGCGGGGGGTACAATGAGCAGTTCTTC
-	TRBV5-4	-	TRBJ2-7	CASSLWGAGPYEQYF	TGTGCCAGCAGCTTATGGGGAGCAGGGCCCTACGAGCAGTACTTC
TRBD1	TRBV13	-	TRBJ1-2	CASSSQGGGYGYTF	TGTGCCAGCAGCAGTCAGGGGGGGGGCTATGGCTACACCTTC
-	TRBV2	few	TRBJ2-3	CASTPDYRGDTQYF	TGTGCCAGCACCCCGGACTACCGCGGGGATACGCAGTATTTT
TRBD1	TRBV25-1	-	TRBJ1-2	CASSVPGQGNYGYTF	TGTGCCAGTAGCGTTCCGGGACAGGGTAACTATGGCTACACCTTC
-	TRBV10-3	-	TRBJ1-2	CAISDGNYGYTF	TGTGCCATCAGTGACGGCAACTATGGCTACACCTTC
-	TRBV2	-	TRBJ2-3	CASIRLESTDTQYF	TGTGCCAGCATACGGTTGGAAAGCACAGATACGCAGTATTTT
-	TRBV2	-	TRBJ1-4	CASLGRYSRNEKLFF	TGTGCCAGCCTCGGTCGTTACAGCCGGAATGAAAAACTGTTTTTT
-	TRBV2	-	TRBJ1-1	CASRKQGMNTEAFF	TGTGCCAGCAGGAAACAGGGTATGAACACTGAAGCTTTCTTT
TRBD2	TRBV19	-	TRBJ2-7	CASRGFGTSGGATRGHYEQYF	TGTGCCAGTAGGGGGTTCGGGACTAGCGGGGGAGCAACGAGGGGGCACTACGAGCAGTACTTC
-	TRBV5-1	-	TRBJ1-1	CASSLSVGRGRGNTEAFF	TGCGCCAGCAGCTTGTCGGTTGGTCGGGGGCGAGGGAACACTGAAGCTTTCTTT
-	TRBV6-5	-	TRBJ2-1	CASSSRTDYNEQFF	TGTGCCAGCAGTTCCCGGACGGATTACAATGAGCAGTTCTTC
TRBD1	TRBV6-1	once	TRBJ1-4	CASSDRQGTIRSLFF	TGTGCCAGCAGTGACCGACAGGGCACCATACGGTCACTGTTTTTT
TRBD1	TRBV14	-	TRBJ1-2	CASSQHPRTGSYTF	TGTGCCAGCAGCCAGCATCCCCGGACAGGGAGCTACACCTTC
-	TRBV4-1	-	TRBJ2-4	CASSQVGLAKNIQYF	TGCGCCAGCAGCCAAGTTGGGCTAGCCAAAAACATTCAGTACTTC
-	TRBV19	-	TRBJ1-2	CASNTPPYGYTF	TGTGCCAGTAACACGCCCCCATATGGCTACACCTTC
-	TRBV7-2	-	TRBJ1-1	CASSRTVHRAGPNTEAFF	TGTGCCAGCAGCCGCACCGTACACAGGGCTGGGCCGAACACTGAAGCTTTCTTT
-	TRBV5-4	-	TRBJ2-1	CASRGAYNEQFF	TGTGCCAGCAGGGGAGCTTACAATGAGCAGTTCTTC
TRBD2	TRBV19	-	TRBJ2-5	CASSNIAGVGETQYF	TGTGCCAGTAGTAATATAGCGGGAGTGGGAGAGACCCAGTACTTC
TRBD2	TRBV4-1	-	TRBJ2-5	CASSLAGAQETQYF	TGCGCCAGCAGCCTAGCGGGAGCACAAGAGACCCAGTACTTC
-	TRBV7-9	once	TRBJ2-1	CASSLAARASEQFF	TGTGCCAGCAGCTTAGCTGCCAGGGCTAGTGAGCAGTTCTTC
-	TRBV18	-	TRBJ1-5	CASSSSGAEPQHF	TGTGCCAGCTCATCATCGGGGGCGGAGCCCCAGCATTTT
-	TRBV30	-	TRBJ2-5	CAWSVRLRETQYF	TGTGCCTGGAGTGTAAGGCTTCGCGAGACCCAGTACTTC
TRBD1	TRBV5-1	-	TRBJ1-1	CASRLQGEAFF	TGCGCCAGCAGATTACAGGGGGAAGCTTTCTTT